This TCR beta chain was identified during a study of cytomegalovirus exposure and HLA in healthy donors. Whole-study findings and limits: Rare TCR sequences predominated, though certain public TCRs were found in many donors.

Note on this clone: Its antigen is unidentified.

The CDR3 consists of 17 residues. Germline assignment: CDR1 MDHEN and CDR2 SYDVKM. Trimming removed 4 bases from V and 6 bases from J, with 23 bases in between. Some clones are missing from TCRdb's copy, which holds only in-frame ones; the method was immunoSEQ multiplex PCR. Of around 60,000 clones detected, roughly nine tenths appear once; the ten largest clones hold roughly 1%. The chain employs TRBV28 and TRBJ2-3, with D possibly matching TRBD2 (6 bases). This receptor was identified in a man aged 18 to 30 in good health and CMV-seronegative. The sample consisted of PBMCs. The CDR3 DNA follows: TGTGCCAGCAGTTCTCTTCCTACGACTAGTCGGTCGGATACGCAGTATTTT. Encoded protein: CASSSLPTTSRSDTQYF.